The 18 T cell receptor beta chains below all came from one sample that was sequenced in a study of identical twins. TCRdb re-derived calls from the 5' RACE reads in MiXCR, one entry per CDR3 protein. The sample includes hundreds of thousands of distinct CDR3 sequences, roughly an eighth of them seen just once. This sample was also put to use in a study of yellow fever vaccine responses in identical twins.

The material sequenced was PBMCs. These receptors were collected from a woman aged 18 to 35 in good health.

This clonotype was counted a few times. The chain combines TRBV6-2 or TRBV6-3 with TRBJ2-7, with unresolved D. The tail of the sequence fits TRBJ2-5 better, so the J call may be wrong. CDR1 MNHEY and CDR2 SVGEGT come from the germline V gene. The CDR3 runs 11 residues. The CDR3 DNA sequence: TGTGCCATCTCCTCCCCTGGGACCCAGTACTTC. Amino acid sequence: CAISSPGTQYF.

This clonotype was counted between two and nine times. The V and J genes are TRBV20-1 and TRBJ2-5; tentatively, D is TRBD2 (6 bases). The CDR3 is 14 amino acids. Germline CDR1 is DFQATT and CDR2 is SNEGSKA (reference sequence). Trimming took off 1 base at V and 3 bases at J, with 12 bases between the two ends. The CDR3 DNA reads as TGCAGTGCTAGAGCGTCCACGGGAGAAGAGACCCAGTACTTC. Translation gives CSARASTGEETQYF.

This clonotype showed up just a few times. V and J are TRBV11-3 and TRBJ2-1, with D possibly being TRBD2 (5 bases). Trimming took off 1 base at V and 12 bases at J, with 16 bases between the two ends. Germline assignment: CDR1 SGHNT and CDR2 YENEEA. The CDR3 sequence is 14 residues long. CDR3 in amino acids: CASSLVRATWAQFF. The CDR3 DNA sequence: TGTGCCAGCAGCTTAGTGCGGGCTACCTGGGCGCAGTTCTTC.

The J gene is TRBJ1-2, the V gene TRBV29-1, with D perhaps matching TRBD1 (5 bases). V was cut by 5 bases and J by 6 bases, with 13 bases left in between. The CDR3 length is 12 residues. Germline CDR1 and CDR2: SQVTM and ANQGSEA. The DNA for the CDR3 is TGCAGCGTTAGGGTAATGGGGGATGGCTACACCTTC. Residues: CSVRVMGDGYTF.

This clonotype occurred a few times. V gene TRBV20-1 combines with J gene TRBJ1-1, with a weak D call TRBD1 (5 bases). Germline V gives CDR1 DFQATT, CDR2 SNEGSKA (reference sequence). V was clipped by 3 bases and J by 0 bases, with 14 bases between them. There are 15 residues in the CDR3. DNA of the CDR3: TGCAGTGCTAGTGATTCAGCAGGGATGAACACTGAAGCTTTCTTT. Residues: CSASDSAGMNTEAFF.

This clonotype was observed a few times. The chain carries TRBV4-2 and TRBJ2-6, with 9 bases lining up with TRBD1. CDR1 LGHNA and CDR2 YNFKEQ come from the germline V gene. The CDR3 loop spans 17 amino acids. V was pared by 0 bases and J by 4 bases, with 4 bases of the junction left unmatched. The CDR3: CASSQDGTGKGANVLTF. The CDR3 nucleotides are TGTGCCAGCAGCCAAGATGGGACAGGGAAAGGGGCCAACGTCCTGACTTTC.

The J gene is TRBJ2-3, the V gene TRBV11-2; D remains unclear. The germline CDR1 and CDR2 sequences are SGHAT and FQNNGV. The CDR3 covers 13 residues. Trimming shortened V by 5 bases and J by 6 bases, and 12 bases separated the two germline ends. The CDR3 reads CASSARLADTQYF. In nucleotides, the CDR3 is TGTGCCAGCAGCGCCCGATTGGCGGATACGCAGTATTTT.

This chain uses TRBV4-1 with TRBJ2-7, with D unclear. Trimming removed 4 bases from V and 5 bases from J, with 6 bases in between. This CDR3 comprises 11 residues. The germline V gene encodes CDR1 MGHRA and CDR2 YSYEKL. The CDR3 DNA reads as TGCGCCAGCAGCCTACGAGACGAGCAGTACGTC. Its protein product is CASSLRDEQYV.

The rearrangement joins TRBV20-1 to TRBJ2-1; 7 bases are a match to TRBD2. Germline V gene data show CDR1 as DFQATT and CDR2 as SNEGSKA (reference sequence). V shed 6 bases, J shed 7 bases, and the junction held 12 bases outside the gene matches. CDR3 length equals 14 residues. DNA of the CDR3: TGCAGTGCGATCTGGGGGGGATCTTATAATGAGCAGTTCTTC. Its translation: CSAIWGGSYNEQFF.

This clonotype has a handful of counts. The V call is TRBV2, the J call TRBJ1-1; 7 bases fit TRBD1. This CDR3 is 15 amino acids long. V shed 7 bases, J shed 1 base, and the junction held 9 bases outside the gene matches. Germline lookup yields CDR1 SNHLY and CDR2 FYNNEI. The CDR3: CASKSGQATNTEAFF. The CDR3, as DNA: TGTGCCAGCAAATCCGGACAGGCCACGAACACTGAAGCTTTCTTT.

The J gene is TRBJ2-7, the V gene TRBV5-5, with 8 bases identical to TRBD1. Looked up from germline, CDR1 is SGHKS and CDR2 is YYEKEE (reference sequence). The CDR3 consists of 13 residues. V lost 4 bases and J lost 6; bases outside the gene matches: 6. The CDR3 loop reads CASSHDRGFEQYV. The CDR3 nucleotides are TGTGCCAGCAGCCACGACAGGGGTTTCGAGCAGTACGTC.

This clonotype has just a few counts. The chain uses TRBV3-1 and TRBJ2-7, with 7 bases aligning to TRBD1. Germline loops: CDR1 LGHDT, CDR2 YNNKEL (reference sequence). V lost 2 bases and J lost 5; bases outside the gene matches: 12. This CDR3 spans 16 amino acids. The CDR3 DNA reads as TGTGCCAGCAGCCAAAGGGGCCAGGGGGTCGCCGACGAGCAGTACTTC. Protein: CASSQRGQGVADEQYF.

This clonotype was picked up a small number of times. V is TRBV10-3 and J is TRBJ1-1; D is undetermined. The V and J ends lost 7 bases and 5 bases respectively, with 14 bases between them. CDR1 ENHRY and CDR2 SYGVKD come from the germline V gene. This CDR3 has 13 residues. CDR3 protein: CAIMSSGYTEAFF. The CDR3 bases are TGTGCCATCATGAGTTCCGGGTATACTGAAGCTTTCTTT.

The chain couples TRBV3-1 to TRBJ1-3, with D hard to call. This CDR3 has 15 amino acids. Trimming shortened V by 6 bases and J by 7 bases, and 19 bases separated the two germline ends. The V gene's germline CDR1 is LGHDT and CDR2 YNNKEL (reference sequence). CDR3 sequence (DNA): TGTGCCAGCAGTTTCCGGACGGTGATAGGGAACACCATATATTTT. It yields the protein CASSFRTVIGNTIYF.

The V call is TRBV20-1, the J call TRBJ2-1; 13 bases fit TRBD2. The CDR3 length is 19 residues. Per the germline V gene, CDR1 is DFQATT and CDR2 is SNEGSKA (reference sequence). V lost 8 bases, J lost 0 bases, and 16 bases stayed unmatched. In DNA form, the CDR3 reads TGCAGTACAACAACCGGGACTAGCGGGAAGGGGAGCTCCTACAATGAGCAGTTCTTC. Translated: CSTTTGTSGKGSSYNEQFF.

The chain uses TRBV15 and TRBJ2-4; D may be TRBD1 or TRBD2 (6 bases each). Trimming cost V 0 bases and J 2 bases, with 8 bases left between them. The CDR3 spans 15 residues. Germline V lookup: CDR1 LNHNV, CDR2 YYDKDF (reference sequence). The CDR3 DNA reads TGTGCCACCAGCAGAGAAGGGGGGACCAAAAACATTCAGTACTTC. It codes for CATSREGGTKNIQYF.

The gene calls are TRBV6-5 and TRBJ2-7; no firm D call. The CDR3 is 14 amino acids. The germline V gene encodes CDR1 MNHEY and CDR2 SVGAGI. Trimming took off 0 bases at V and 1 base at J, with 7 bases between the two ends. The CDR3 sequence is CASSYSETSYEQYF. The CDR3 DNA reads TGTGCCAGCAGTTACTCAGAGACATCCTACGAGCAGTACTTC.

This chain joins TRBV20-1 and TRBJ2-1; 13 bases map to TRBD2. The length of the CDR3 is 18 residues. Per germline, CDR1 DFQATT and CDR2 SNEGSKA (reference sequence). V was clipped by 5 bases and J by 5 bases; unmatched bases: 15. CDR3 amino acids: CSAPITSGRAPLHNEQFF. The CDR3 DNA follows: TGCAGTGCTCCTATAACTAGCGGGAGGGCCCCTTTACACAATGAGCAGTTCTTC.